Presented here are 6 T cell receptor beta chains from one specimen sequenced in a study of PD-L1 blockade in urothelial cancer. Generated by immunoSEQ multiplex PCR, the TCRdb table keeps only in-frame clones and is missing some. The table shows about 41,000 clones, with about 79% occurring only once. This specimen consisted of PBMCs, obtained around atezolizumab (anti-PD-L1) treatment. These receptors were collected from a man aged 60 to 69 with urothelial cancer.

The chain is built from TRBV5-1 and TRBJ2-3; 8 nucleotides agree with TRBD1. The CDR3 contains 14 residues. J was trimmed by 5 bases and V by 2 bases; bases with no gene match: 4. Germline V gene sequence: CDR1 SGHRS, CDR2 YFSETQ. CDR3 sequence (DNA): TGCGCCAGCAGCTTCGGACAGGGTGGAGATACGCAGTATTTT. The encoded protein is CASSFGQGGDTQYF.

The chain couples TRBV5-1 to TRBJ2-5; 7 nucleotides agree with TRBD2. The length of the CDR3 is 15 residues. Germline V gene sequence: CDR1 SGHRS, CDR2 YFSETQ. V shed 4 bases, J shed 2 bases, and the junction held 8 bases outside the gene matches. In DNA form, the CDR3 reads TGCGCCAGCAGCGCAGTTGGGCGGGGGCAAGAGACCCAGTACTTC. It encodes CASSAVGRGQETQYF.

This clone was detected once. The CDR3 DNA is TGTGCCAGCAGTGGGGGAGGGACAGGGTATTCCCCTGAAGCTTTCTTT. Translation gives CASSGGGTGYSPEAFF. The chain combines TRBV6-1 with TRBJ1-1; 9 bases match TRBD1. Germline-derived CDR1 and CDR2 are MNHNS and SASEGT. CDR3 length equals 16 residues. J was trimmed by 6 bases and V by 4 bases; bases with no gene match: 12.

V usage is TRBV5-1 and J usage is TRBJ2-1; D not certain. This CDR3 has 17 residues. The V end lost 0 bases, the J end lost 0 bases, and 13 bases lay between the germline ends. Per the germline V gene, CDR1 is SGHRS and CDR2 is YFSETQ. The CDR3, as DNA: TGCGCCAGCAGCTTGGTTCCTAGATCCCTCTCCTACAATGAGCAGTTCTTC. Translating gives CASSLVPRSLSYNEQFF.

The chain couples TRBV5-1 to TRBJ2-2, with TRBD1 matching 7 bases. J gave up 2 bases and V 0 bases, and 4 bases lay outside the gene matches. Germline V lookup: CDR1 SGHRS, CDR2 YFSETQ. The length of the CDR3 is 16 residues. For the CDR3, the DNA is TGCGCCAGCAGCTTGGCGACAGGGCCTAACACCGGGGAGCTGTTTTTT. This codes for CASSLATGPNTGELFF.

The CDR3 DNA reads TGTGCCAGCAGCTGGGGGGAGGGTGAGCAGTTCTTC. Its protein product is CASSWGEGEQFF. The chain employs TRBV7-9 and TRBJ2-1; 7 nucleotides align to TRBD2. From germline, CDR1 is SEHNR and CDR2 FQNEAQ (reference sequence). CDR3 length: 12 amino acids. V was pared by 4 bases and J by 9 bases, with 3 bases of the junction left unmatched.